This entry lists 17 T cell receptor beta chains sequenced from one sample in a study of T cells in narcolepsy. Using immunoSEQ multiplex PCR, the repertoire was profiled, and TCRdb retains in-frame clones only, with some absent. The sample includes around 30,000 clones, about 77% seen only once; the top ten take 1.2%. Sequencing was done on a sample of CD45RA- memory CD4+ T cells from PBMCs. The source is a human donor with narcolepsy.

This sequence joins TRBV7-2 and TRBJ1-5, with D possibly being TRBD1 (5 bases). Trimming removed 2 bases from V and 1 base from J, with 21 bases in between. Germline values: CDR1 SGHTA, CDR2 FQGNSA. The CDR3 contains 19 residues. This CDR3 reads CASSLSIRQGVGSNQPQHF. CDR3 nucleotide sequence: TGTGCCAGCAGCTTATCAATCCGGCAGGGAGTAGGCAGCAATCAGCCCCAGCATTTT. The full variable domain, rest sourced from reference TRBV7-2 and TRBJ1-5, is GAGVSQSPSNKVTEKGKDVELRCDPISGHTALYWYRQSLGQGLEFLIYFQGNSAPDKSGLPSDRFSAERTGGSVSTLTIQRTQQEDSAVYLCASSLSIRQGVGSNQPQHFGDGTRLSIL.

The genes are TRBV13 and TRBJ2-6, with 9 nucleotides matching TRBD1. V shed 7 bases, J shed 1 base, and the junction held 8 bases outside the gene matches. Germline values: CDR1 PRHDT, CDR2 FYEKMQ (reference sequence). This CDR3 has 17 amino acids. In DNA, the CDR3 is TGTGCCAGCAATGCCGGGACAGGGAAGTCTGGGGCCAACGTCCTGACTTTC. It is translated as CASNAGTGKSGANVLTF.

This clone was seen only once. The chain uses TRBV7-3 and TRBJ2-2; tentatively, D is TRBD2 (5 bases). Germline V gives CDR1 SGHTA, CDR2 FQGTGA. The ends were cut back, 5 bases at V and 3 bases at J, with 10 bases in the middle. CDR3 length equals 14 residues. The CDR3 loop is CASSLNSDTGELFF. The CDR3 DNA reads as TGTGCCAGCAGCCTAAATAGCGACACCGGGGAGCTGTTTTTT.

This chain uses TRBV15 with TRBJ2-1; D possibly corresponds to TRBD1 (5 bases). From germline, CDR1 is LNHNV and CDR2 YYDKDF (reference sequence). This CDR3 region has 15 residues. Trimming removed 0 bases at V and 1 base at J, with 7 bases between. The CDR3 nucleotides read TGTGCCACCAGCAGAGATCAGGGATCCTACAATGAGCAGTTCTTC. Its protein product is CATSRDQGSYNEQFF.

The CDR3 region has the DNA TGTGCCAGCAGCCAAGGGGTTAGCTATGGCTACACCTTC. Residues: CASSQGVSYGYTF. The V gene is TRBV14, the J gene TRBJ1-2; D remains unclear. This CDR3 spans 13 amino acids. Trimming cost V 1 base and J 4 bases, with 7 bases left between them. CDR1 is SGHDN, CDR2 FVKESK, per germline.

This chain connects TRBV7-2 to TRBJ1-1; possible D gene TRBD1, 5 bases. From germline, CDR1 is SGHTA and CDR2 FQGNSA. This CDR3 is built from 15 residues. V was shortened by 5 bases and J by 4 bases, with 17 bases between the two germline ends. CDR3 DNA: TGTGCCAGCAGCCCCACCAAGGGGAGAGGCACTGAAGCTTTCTTT. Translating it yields CASSPTKGRGTEAFF.

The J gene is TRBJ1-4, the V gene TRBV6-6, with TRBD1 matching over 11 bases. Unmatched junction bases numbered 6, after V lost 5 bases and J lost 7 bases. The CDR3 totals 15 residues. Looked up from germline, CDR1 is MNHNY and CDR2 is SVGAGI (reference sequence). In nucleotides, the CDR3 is TGTGCCAGCAGTCGAGGACAGGGGGCAGGTGAAAAACTGTTTTTT. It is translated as CASSRGQGAGEKLFF.

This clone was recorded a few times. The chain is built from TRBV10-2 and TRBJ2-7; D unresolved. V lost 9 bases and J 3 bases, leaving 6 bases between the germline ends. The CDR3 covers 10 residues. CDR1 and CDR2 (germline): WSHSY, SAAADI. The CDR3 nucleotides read TGCGCCAGTGGAAACTACGAGCAGTACTTC. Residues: CASGNYEQYF.

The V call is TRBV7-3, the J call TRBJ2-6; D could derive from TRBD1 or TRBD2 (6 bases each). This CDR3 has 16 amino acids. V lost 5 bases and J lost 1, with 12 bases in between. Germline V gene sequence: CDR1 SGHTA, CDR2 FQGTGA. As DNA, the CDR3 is TGTGCCAGCAGCCCCGTAGGGGGGTCTGGGGCCAACGTCCTGACTTTC. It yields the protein CASSPVGGSGANVLTF.

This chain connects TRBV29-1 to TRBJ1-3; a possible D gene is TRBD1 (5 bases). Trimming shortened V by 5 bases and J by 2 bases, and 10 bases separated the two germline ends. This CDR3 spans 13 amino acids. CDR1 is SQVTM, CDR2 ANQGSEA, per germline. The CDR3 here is CSVSDSTGNTIYF. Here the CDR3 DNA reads TGCAGCGTTTCCGACAGCACTGGAAACACCATATATTTT.

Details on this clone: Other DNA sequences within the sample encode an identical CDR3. The CDR3 protein is CASSVGTGASYEQYF. DNA of the CDR3: TGTGCCAGCAGCGTAGGGACAGGGGCCTCCTACGAGCAGTACTTC. The chain recombines TRBV9 with TRBJ2-7, with 9 positions matching TRBD1. The junction had 1 base not matched to a gene; V was cut back by 0 bases and J by 0 bases. The CDR3 runs to 15 residues. Germline values: CDR1 SGDLS, CDR2 YYNGEE.

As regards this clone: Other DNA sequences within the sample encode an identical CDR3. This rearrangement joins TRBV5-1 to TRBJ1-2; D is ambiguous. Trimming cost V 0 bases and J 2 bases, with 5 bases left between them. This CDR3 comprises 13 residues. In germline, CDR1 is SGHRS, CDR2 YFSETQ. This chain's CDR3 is CASSLAGNYGYTF. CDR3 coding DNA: TGCGCCAGCAGCTTGGCCGGGAACTATGGCTACACCTTC.

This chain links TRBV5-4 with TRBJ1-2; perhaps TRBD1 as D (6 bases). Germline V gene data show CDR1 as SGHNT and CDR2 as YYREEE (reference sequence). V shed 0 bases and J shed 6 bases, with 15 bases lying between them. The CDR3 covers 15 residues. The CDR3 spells CASSLAPWGANGYTF. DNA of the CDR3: TGTGCCAGCAGCTTGGCCCCCTGGGGGGCGAATGGCTACACCTTC.

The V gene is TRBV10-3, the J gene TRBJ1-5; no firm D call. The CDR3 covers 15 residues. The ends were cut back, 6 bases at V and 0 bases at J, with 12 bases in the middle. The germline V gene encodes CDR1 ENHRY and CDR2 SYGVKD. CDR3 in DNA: TGTGCCATCAGCCCGACGGGGAATAGCAATCAGCCCCAGCATTTT. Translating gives CAISPTGNSNQPQHF.

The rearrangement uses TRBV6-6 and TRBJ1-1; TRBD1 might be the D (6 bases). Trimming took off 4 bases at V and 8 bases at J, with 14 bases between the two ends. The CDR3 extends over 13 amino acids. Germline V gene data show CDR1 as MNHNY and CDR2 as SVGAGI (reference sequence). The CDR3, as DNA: TGTGCCAGCAGTTCACAGGGCGGGGGAGAAGCTTTCTTT. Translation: CASSSQGGGEAFF.

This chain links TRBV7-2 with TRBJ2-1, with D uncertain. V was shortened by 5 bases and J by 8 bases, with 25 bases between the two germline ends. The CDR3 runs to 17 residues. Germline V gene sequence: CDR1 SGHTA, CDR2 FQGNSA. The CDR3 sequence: CASSLPTTLGKWYEQFF. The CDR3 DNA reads TGTGCCAGCAGCCTTCCAACGACTCTTGGGAAGTGGTATGAGCAGTTCTTC.

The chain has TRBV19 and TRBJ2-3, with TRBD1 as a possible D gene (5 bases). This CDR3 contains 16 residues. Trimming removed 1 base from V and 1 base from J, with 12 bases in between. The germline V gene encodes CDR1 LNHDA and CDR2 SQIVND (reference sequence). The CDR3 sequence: CASSIAQGQGTDTQYF. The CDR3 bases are TGTGCCAGTAGTATAGCTCAGGGTCAAGGCACAGATACGCAGTATTTT.